This T cell receptor beta chain was found in a study of T cell clones after liver transplantation (dated by TCRdb to the late 2010s). Background for the entire study: Samples were obtained from ITN030ST, a randomized trial in which withdrawal of immunosuppression was attempted within 2 years of liver transplantation. Three of the eight recipients were HCV-positive; the others were transplanted for non-autoimmune, non-viral indications. Donor-reactive T cell clones were identified by TCRbeta sequencing after a pre-transplant mixed lymphocyte reaction and then tracked in post-transplant blood. The studied cohort comprised 8 liver transplant recipients, 3 classified as tolerant and 5 as non-tolerant. Third party-reactive TCRbeta sequences from pre-transplant MLRs were also identified as an antigen-independent comparator for donor-reactive sequences. Tolerance was defined as complete immunosuppression withdrawal for at least one year with no rise in liver enzymes beyond twice the upper limit of normal. Blood samples were collected pre-transplant, then pre-randomization ahead of withdrawal, and finally post-randomization once withdrawal had either been completed or failed. No induction therapy was given to the subjects, and standard immunosuppression was administered until randomization at 12-24 months post-transplant.

Using immunoSEQ, frozen genomic DNA was subjected to high-throughput TCRbeta CDR3 sequencing, a process that included PCR amplification, mapping, bias correction and internal controls. The original methods were these. Productive rearrangements were retained, and unique TCRbeta sequences were defined by the CDR3 nucleotide sequence together with the V and J gene. A sequence counted as donor-reactive only if the sequence showed at least 5-fold expansion in CFSE-low cells compared with unstimulated pre-transplant cells and had a frequency of at least 0.01%. To ensure at least 90% detection power, minimum frequency thresholds were set for each subject based on that subject's lowest-template unstimulated sample. Repertoire turnover was measured by Jensen-Shannon divergence between the top 1000 TCRbeta sequences post- and pre-transplant. Changes in detection of donor-reactive sequences were tested with two-sided Fisher's exact tests. TCRdb re-hosts the immuneACCESS table, in-frame sequences only. Its copies lack some clones; in the studies checked, an unresolved V gene accounts for under half of them, and the cause for the rest is not known. That table supplies the V and J calls and clone size; D and trimming were determined from the DNA. Within this sample are some 80,000 clones, with around 84% of them counted one time only. Around 2.2% of the sample comes from the top ten.

Unstimulated PBMCs, after thawing, were stained for CD3, CD4 and CD8 and then FACS-sorted into CD3+CD4+ and CD3+CD8+ populations. All 8 studied subjects were randomized to immunosuppression withdrawal. The Qiagen DNeasy Blood and Tissue Kit was used to isolate genomic DNA. The investigation overall reported the following: Low numbers of available donor cells limited the measurable donor-reactive repertoire in a couple of subjects. Since no allograft tissue specimens were available, donor-reactive T cells may have migrated into the graft instead of being deleted. Donor-reactive sequences declined more than third party-reactive ones, suggesting partial antigen-specific deletion unrelated to withdrawal success. In 5 of 8 subjects, circulating donor-reactive CD4 TCRbeta sequences decreased significantly after transplant, regardless of tolerance or HCV status. The conclusions were preliminary, being limited by small, heterogeneous patient numbers and by non-standardized post-transplant time points. After accounting for repertoire turnover, donor-reactive detection was significantly reduced in 7 of 8 subjects for CD4 and 8 of 8 for CD8.

From its cysteine to its phenylalanine, the CDR3 spans 13 amino acids. Only the CDR3 DNA is retained, 39 bases long and in frame from the first base. Relative to germline, V is missing 5 bases and J is missing 5 bases, with 4 bases of the junction outside any gene match. CDR1 and CDR2 (SGHRS, YFSETQ) derive from the germline V gene. On this clone: Its antigen remains undetermined. No much larger clone is present one base from it, and per-base qualities are unavailable.

The clonotype was recovered from a human patient who received a liver transplant. After transplantation, some T cells may belong to the graft donor instead of the recipient. The specimen was CD4+ T cells from blood, collected about 50 months after liver transplant. Recombination connected TRBV5-1 to TRBJ2-3; a stretch of 8 junction bases matches TRBD1. In nucleotide form, the sequence is TGCGCCAGCAGGGACAGGGTACAAGATACGCAGTATTTT. Its coded protein is CASRDRVQDTQYF.